The source of this TCR beta chain is a study of CD8 T cells in Susac syndrome. Study conclusions and caveats: In Susac patients, clonal expansion was not detected in CD4+ cells.

About this clonotype itself: The antigen remains unidentified.

Random hexamers were used to reverse transcribe 0.5 to 1 ug of RNA. The method of amplification for TCR beta CDR3 was immunoSEQ multiplex PCR, covering 54 Vbeta and 13 Jbeta. TCRdb ran MiXCR on the immunoSEQ multiplex PCR reads and lists one entry per CDR3 protein. This sample carries 150,000 to 160,000 distinct CDR3 sequences, roughly 95% of them seen once, and the ten largest clones take 0.16%. From blood CD8+ and CD4+ T cells, TCR beta sequences were generated. In contrast to the negatively isolated CD8+ and CD4+ T cells, TEMRA cells were FACS-enriched. The CDR3 runs 15 residues. The germline gives CDR1 DFQATT, CDR2 SNEGSKA (reference sequence). The V and J ends lost 0 bases and 7 bases respectively, with 18 bases between them.

The sequenced material came from CD4+ T cells from PBMCs. The chain carries TRBV20-1 and TRBJ2-5; perhaps TRBD1 as D (5 bases). This receptor was identified in a human donor with Susac syndrome. CDR3 coding DNA: TGCAGTGCTAGAGATATTGCGCAGGGTCGGGTGACCCAGTACTTC. It translates to CSARDIAQGRVTQYF.